This T cell receptor (beta chain) derives from a study of T cells in Graves' hyperthyroidism and ophthalmopathy. This clonotype was picked up many times. Antigen: not known. Overall study results and limits: Among clonotypes expanded in thyroid above 0.001, most were also found in blood. Ophthalmopathy was predicted by the model a median of around 5.9 months ahead of onset. Using 13 V-J features, a model discriminated ophthalmopathy from stable hyperthyroidism.

There were TCR beta CDR3 regions amplified from RNA transcripts. Using the HTBI primer set, a first-round RT-PCR was run on the TCR CDR3. From the multiplex PCR reads, TCRdb called clonotypes with MiXCR, one entry per CDR3 protein. The table includes more than 300,000 distinct CDR3 sequences, about 14% detected once. CDR1 and CDR2 from the germline V gene are KGHDR and SFDVKD. The V end lost 0 bases, the J end lost 2 bases, and 17 bases lay between the germline ends. CDR3 size: 18 residues. The V call is TRBV24-1, the J call TRBJ2-3, with D possibly being TRBD1 or TRBD2 (5 bases each). The clonotype comes from a woman in her twenties or thirties with Graves' ophthalmopathy. The sample consisted of blood. Here the CDR3 DNA reads TGTGCCACCAGTGATTTGGGGTCTGGTGGGGGAATCACAGATACGCAGTATTTT. It specifies CATSDLGSGGGITDTQYF.